A selection of T cell receptor beta chains follows, all from one sample in a study of Ad26.COV2.S vaccination and SARS-CoV-2 variants. Assay used: immunoSEQ multiplex PCR; TCRdb lists only in-frame clones, some missing. Found here are 450,000 to 550,000 clones, 85% to 90% of them singletons; the top ten hold about 2.4%. The sample in question was peripheral blood, obtained in a trial of Ad26.COV2.S vaccine versus placebo. The origin of the receptors is a person between 18 and 60 years old who received the Ad26.COV2.S COVID-19 vaccine or a placebo. CDR3s include the opening cysteine and the closing phenylalanine or tryptophan. The order of the fields is clone size, V gene, J gene, D gene, CDR3 length, CDR3 protein, CDR3 DNA. D genes are given only for firm matches. Clone sizes are given selectively: once, few, many, or a class where the clone is expanded.

>once|TRBV7-2|TRBJ1-2|.|15
CASSPDMGSGRGYTF
TGTGCCAGCAGCCCAGACATGGGAAGTGGCCGTGGCTACACCTTC
>.|TRBV6-5|TRBJ1-2|.|13
CASSLFAGYGYTF
TGTGCCAGCAGTCTATTCGCGGGATATGGCTACACCTTC
>.|TRBV7-8|TRBJ2-1|.|11
CASSWLNEQFF
TGTGCCAGCAGCTGGCTGAATGAGCAGTTCTTC
>once|TRBV11-3|TRBJ1-2|TRBD1|13
CASSPRTGWGYTF
TGTGCCAGCAGCCCCCGGACAGGATGGGGCTACACCTTC
>.|TRBV4-2|TRBJ1-2|.|14
CASSQRPQSYGYTF
TGTGCCAGCAGCCAACGGCCGCAGAGCTATGGCTACACCTTC
>.|TRBV6-5|TRBJ1-5|.|14
CASKGRAGLQPQHF
TGTGCCAGCAAAGGGCGGGCAGGGCTTCAGCCCCAGCATTTT
>few|TRBV7-9|TRBJ1-4|.|15
CASSSLGGLGEKLFF
TGTGCCAGCAGCTCCCTAGGGGGGTTAGGGGAAAAACTGTTTTTT
>once|TRBV19|TRBJ2-5|.|15
CASSPHDRNQETQYF
TGTGCCAGTAGTCCCCACGACAGGAACCAAGAGACCCAGTACTTC
>.|TRBV7-8|TRBJ2-1|.|13
CASSPTAGIEQFF
TGTGCCAGCAGCCCGACGGCAGGGATTGAGCAGTTCTTC
>.|TRBV10-3|TRBJ2-7|.|15
CAISEALLGPSEQYF
TGTGCCATCAGTGAGGCCCTATTGGGGCCTTCCGAGCAGTACTTC
>.|TRBV11-3|TRBJ1-2|.|12
CASSFYRVGYTF
TGTGCCAGCAGCTTCTACAGGGTTGGCTACACCTTC
>.|TRBV15|TRBJ2-7|.|15
CATSRGGSVSYEQYF
TGTGCCACCAGCAGAGGAGGCTCCGTCTCCTACGAGCAGTACTTC
>.|TRBV9|TRBJ1-4|.|15
CASSVDGGINEKLFF
TGTGCCAGCAGCGTAGATGGAGGGATTAATGAAAAACTGTTTTTT
>.|TRBV7-9|TRBJ1-2|.|13
CASSLVAEYGYTF
TGTGCCAGCAGCTTAGTCGCAGAATATGGCTACACCTTC
>.|TRBV19|TRBJ1-5|TRBD1|15
CASSMSGQGLQPQHF
TGTGCCAGTAGTATGTCGGGACAGGGCCTCCAGCCCCAGCATTTT
>.|TRBV5-4|TRBJ2-2|.|14
CASSSGPASGELFF
TGTGCCAGCAGCTCAGGGCCGGCCTCCGGGGAGCTGTTTTTT
>.|TRBV29-1|TRBJ1-4|TRBD1|16
CSDGPGQGRRNRQLFF
TGCAGCGACGGTCCGGGACAGGGGCGCCGCAATAGGCAACTGTTTTTT
>.|TRBV19|TRBJ2-1|.|16
CASSPRTGRGYNEQFF
TGTGCCAGTAGTCCTCGGACAGGTCGGGGGTACAATGAGCAGTTCTTC
>.|TRBV27|TRBJ2-1|.|16
CASSLEWRLAENGQFF
TGTGCCAGCAGTTTAGAGTGGCGCTTGGCAGAGAACGGGCAGTTCTTC
>few|TRBV4-2|TRBJ1-2|.|14
CASSQDARNYGYTF
TGTGCCAGCAGCCAAGATGCCCGGAACTATGGCTACACCTTC
>.|TRBV5-1|TRBJ1-4|.|12
CASSLGNEKLFF
TGCGCCAGCAGCTTGGGTAATGAAAAACTGTTTTTT
>.|TRBV7-6|TRBJ2-5|TRBD2|16
CASSLVGTLAGETQYF
TGTGCCAGCAGCTTAGTGGGGACCCTAGCGGGAGAGACCCAGTACTTC
>.|TRBV15|TRBJ1-2|.|15
CATSRAAGTDYGYTF
TGTGCCACCAGCAGGGCCGCGGGTACAGACTATGGCTACACCTTC
>.|TRBV27|TRBJ1-1|TRBD1|16
CASSPGTGGNLAEAFF
TGTGCCAGCAGTCCGGGGACAGGGGGCAATCTCGCTGAAGCTTTCTTT
>.|TRBV4-3|TRBJ2-5|.|13
CASSQELLETQYF
TGCGCCAGCAGCCAAGAGTTATTGGAGACCCAGTACTTC
>.|TRBV7-2|TRBJ2-5|.|11
CASSSGYTQYF
TGTGCCAGCAGCTCGGGTTACACCCAGTACTTC
>.|TRBV28|TRBJ1-6|.|15
CASSLGGRENSPLHF
TGTGCCAGCAGTTTGGGGGGGAGGGAGAATTCACCCCTCCACTTT
>.|TRBV11-2|TRBJ2-1|TRBD2|15
CASNQLAGGRNEQFF
TGTGCCAGCAACCAACTAGCGGGGGGGCGCAATGAGCAGTTCTTC
>.|TRBV5-6|TRBJ2-3|TRBD2|18
CASSLRLAGGPGTDTQYF
TGTGCCAGCAGCTTGAGACTAGCGGGAGGTCCGGGCACAGATACGCAGTATTTT
>.|TRBV20-1|TRBJ2-7|TRBD1|14
CSASGDRGAYEQYF
TGCAGTGCTAGTGGGGACAGGGGAGCCTACGAGCAGTACTTC
>.|TRBV5-1|TRBJ1-2|.|14
CASSLVRSNNGYTF
TGCGCCAGCAGCTTGGTTCGCAGCAACAACGGCTACACCTTC
>.|TRBV12-5|TRBJ1-1|TRBD1|16
CASALRGQGANTEAFF
TGTGCTAGTGCCCTGAGGGGACAGGGGGCGAACACTGAAGCTTTCTTT
>.|TRBV27|TRBJ1-1|.|16
CASSLGGGIMNTEAFF
TGTGCCAGCAGTTTGGGCGGGGGGATAATGAACACTGAAGCTTTCTTT
>.|TRBV28|TRBJ1-1|.|17
CASSTLLGGRMNTEAFF
TGTGCCAGCAGTACCCTATTGGGGGGCCGCATGAACACTGAAGCTTTCTTT
>.|TRBV10-3|TRBJ1-1|.|17
CAISEPSGRPGRTEAFF
TGTGCCATCAGTGAGCCTTCGGGCAGGCCAGGGCGGACTGAAGCTTTCTTT